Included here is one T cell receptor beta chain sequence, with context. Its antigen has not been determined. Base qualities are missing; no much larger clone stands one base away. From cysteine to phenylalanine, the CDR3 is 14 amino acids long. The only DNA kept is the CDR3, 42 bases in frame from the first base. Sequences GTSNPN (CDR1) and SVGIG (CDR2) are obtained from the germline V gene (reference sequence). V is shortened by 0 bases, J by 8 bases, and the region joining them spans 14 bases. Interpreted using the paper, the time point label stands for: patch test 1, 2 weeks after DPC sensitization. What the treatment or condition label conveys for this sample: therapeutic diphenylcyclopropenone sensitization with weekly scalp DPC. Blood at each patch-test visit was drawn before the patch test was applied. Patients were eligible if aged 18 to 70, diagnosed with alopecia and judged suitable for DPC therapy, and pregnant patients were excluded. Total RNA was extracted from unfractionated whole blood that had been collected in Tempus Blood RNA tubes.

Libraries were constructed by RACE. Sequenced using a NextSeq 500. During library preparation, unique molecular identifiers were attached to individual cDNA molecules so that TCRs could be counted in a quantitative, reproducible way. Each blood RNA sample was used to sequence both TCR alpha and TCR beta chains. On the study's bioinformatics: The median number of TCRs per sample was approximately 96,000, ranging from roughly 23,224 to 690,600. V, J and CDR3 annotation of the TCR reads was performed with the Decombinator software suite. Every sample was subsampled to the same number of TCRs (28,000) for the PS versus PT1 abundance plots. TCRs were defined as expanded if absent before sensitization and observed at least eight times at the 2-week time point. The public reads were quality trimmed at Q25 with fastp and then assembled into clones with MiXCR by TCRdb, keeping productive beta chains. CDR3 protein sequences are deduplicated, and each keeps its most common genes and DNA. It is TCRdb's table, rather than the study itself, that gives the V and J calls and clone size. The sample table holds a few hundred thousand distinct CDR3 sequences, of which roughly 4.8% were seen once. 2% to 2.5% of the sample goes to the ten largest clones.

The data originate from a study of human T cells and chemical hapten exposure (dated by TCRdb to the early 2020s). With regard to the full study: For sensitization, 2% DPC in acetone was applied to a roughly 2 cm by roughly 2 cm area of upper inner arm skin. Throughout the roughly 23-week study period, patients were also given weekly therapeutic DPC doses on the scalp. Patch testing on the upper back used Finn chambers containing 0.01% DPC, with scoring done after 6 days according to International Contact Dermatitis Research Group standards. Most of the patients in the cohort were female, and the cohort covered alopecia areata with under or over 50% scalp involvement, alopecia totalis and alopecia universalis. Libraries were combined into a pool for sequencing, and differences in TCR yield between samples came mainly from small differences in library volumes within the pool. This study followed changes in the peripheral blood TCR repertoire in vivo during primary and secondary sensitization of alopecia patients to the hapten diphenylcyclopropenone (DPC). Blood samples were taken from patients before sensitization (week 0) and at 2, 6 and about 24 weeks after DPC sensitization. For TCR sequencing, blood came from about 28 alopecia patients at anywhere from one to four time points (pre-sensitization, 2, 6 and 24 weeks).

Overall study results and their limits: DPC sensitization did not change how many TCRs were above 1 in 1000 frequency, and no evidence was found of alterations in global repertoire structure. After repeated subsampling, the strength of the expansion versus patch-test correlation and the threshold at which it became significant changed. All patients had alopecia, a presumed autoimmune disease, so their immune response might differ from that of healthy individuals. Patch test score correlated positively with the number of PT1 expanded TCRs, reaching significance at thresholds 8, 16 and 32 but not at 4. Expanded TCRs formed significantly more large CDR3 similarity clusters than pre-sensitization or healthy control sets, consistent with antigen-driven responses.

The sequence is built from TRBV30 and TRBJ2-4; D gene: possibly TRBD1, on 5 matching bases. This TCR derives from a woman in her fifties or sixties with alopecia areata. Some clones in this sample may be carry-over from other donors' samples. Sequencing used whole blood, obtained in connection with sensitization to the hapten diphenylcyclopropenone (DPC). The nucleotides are TGTGCCTGGAGTGTACTCGACAGAATGGACATTCAGTACTTC. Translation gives CAWSVLDRMDIQYF.